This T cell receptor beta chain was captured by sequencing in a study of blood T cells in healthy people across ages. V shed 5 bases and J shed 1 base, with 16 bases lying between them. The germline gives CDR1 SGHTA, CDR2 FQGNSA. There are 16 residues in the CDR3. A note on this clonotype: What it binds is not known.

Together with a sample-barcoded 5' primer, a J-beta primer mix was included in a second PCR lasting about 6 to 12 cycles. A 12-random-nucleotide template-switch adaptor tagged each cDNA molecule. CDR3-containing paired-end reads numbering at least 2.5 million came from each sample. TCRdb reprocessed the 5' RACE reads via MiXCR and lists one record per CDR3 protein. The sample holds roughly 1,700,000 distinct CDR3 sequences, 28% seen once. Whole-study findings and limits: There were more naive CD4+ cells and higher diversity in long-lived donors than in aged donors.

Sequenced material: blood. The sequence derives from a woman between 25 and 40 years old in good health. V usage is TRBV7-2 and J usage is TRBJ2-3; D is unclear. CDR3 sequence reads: CASSPDLSWGTDTQYF. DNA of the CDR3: TGTGCCAGCAGCCCCGATCTGTCTTGGGGCACAGATACGCAGTATTTT.